The clone carrying this T cell receptor (beta chain) appeared a single time. Per germline, CDR1 ENHRY and CDR2 SYGVKD. This CDR3 spans 18 amino acids. Trimming took off 4 bases at V and 0 bases at J, with 21 bases between the two ends. Repertoires were generated with immunoSEQ multiplex PCR, while TCRdb's copy carries only in-frame clones and drops some. The sample holds roughly 130,000 clones, 80% to 95% seen once. The data originate from a study of OX40 agonist ivuxolimab in advanced cancers. As for the study in general: Three patients had partial responses: one hepatocellular carcinoma, two cutaneous melanoma.

The clonotype was recovered from an adult with an advanced solid tumor such as melanoma, head and neck, liver or kidney cancer. The specimen comprised CD4+ or CD8+ T cells sorted from blood, sampled in a trial of the OX40 agonist ivuxolimab. J is TRBJ1-1 and V is TRBV10-3; possibly TRBD1 for D (6 bases). For the CDR3, the DNA is TGTGCCATCAGTGGGGGTTTACAGGGAAGTTCCCTGAACACTGAAGCTTTCTTT. Translated, it gives CAISGGLQGSSLNTEAFF.